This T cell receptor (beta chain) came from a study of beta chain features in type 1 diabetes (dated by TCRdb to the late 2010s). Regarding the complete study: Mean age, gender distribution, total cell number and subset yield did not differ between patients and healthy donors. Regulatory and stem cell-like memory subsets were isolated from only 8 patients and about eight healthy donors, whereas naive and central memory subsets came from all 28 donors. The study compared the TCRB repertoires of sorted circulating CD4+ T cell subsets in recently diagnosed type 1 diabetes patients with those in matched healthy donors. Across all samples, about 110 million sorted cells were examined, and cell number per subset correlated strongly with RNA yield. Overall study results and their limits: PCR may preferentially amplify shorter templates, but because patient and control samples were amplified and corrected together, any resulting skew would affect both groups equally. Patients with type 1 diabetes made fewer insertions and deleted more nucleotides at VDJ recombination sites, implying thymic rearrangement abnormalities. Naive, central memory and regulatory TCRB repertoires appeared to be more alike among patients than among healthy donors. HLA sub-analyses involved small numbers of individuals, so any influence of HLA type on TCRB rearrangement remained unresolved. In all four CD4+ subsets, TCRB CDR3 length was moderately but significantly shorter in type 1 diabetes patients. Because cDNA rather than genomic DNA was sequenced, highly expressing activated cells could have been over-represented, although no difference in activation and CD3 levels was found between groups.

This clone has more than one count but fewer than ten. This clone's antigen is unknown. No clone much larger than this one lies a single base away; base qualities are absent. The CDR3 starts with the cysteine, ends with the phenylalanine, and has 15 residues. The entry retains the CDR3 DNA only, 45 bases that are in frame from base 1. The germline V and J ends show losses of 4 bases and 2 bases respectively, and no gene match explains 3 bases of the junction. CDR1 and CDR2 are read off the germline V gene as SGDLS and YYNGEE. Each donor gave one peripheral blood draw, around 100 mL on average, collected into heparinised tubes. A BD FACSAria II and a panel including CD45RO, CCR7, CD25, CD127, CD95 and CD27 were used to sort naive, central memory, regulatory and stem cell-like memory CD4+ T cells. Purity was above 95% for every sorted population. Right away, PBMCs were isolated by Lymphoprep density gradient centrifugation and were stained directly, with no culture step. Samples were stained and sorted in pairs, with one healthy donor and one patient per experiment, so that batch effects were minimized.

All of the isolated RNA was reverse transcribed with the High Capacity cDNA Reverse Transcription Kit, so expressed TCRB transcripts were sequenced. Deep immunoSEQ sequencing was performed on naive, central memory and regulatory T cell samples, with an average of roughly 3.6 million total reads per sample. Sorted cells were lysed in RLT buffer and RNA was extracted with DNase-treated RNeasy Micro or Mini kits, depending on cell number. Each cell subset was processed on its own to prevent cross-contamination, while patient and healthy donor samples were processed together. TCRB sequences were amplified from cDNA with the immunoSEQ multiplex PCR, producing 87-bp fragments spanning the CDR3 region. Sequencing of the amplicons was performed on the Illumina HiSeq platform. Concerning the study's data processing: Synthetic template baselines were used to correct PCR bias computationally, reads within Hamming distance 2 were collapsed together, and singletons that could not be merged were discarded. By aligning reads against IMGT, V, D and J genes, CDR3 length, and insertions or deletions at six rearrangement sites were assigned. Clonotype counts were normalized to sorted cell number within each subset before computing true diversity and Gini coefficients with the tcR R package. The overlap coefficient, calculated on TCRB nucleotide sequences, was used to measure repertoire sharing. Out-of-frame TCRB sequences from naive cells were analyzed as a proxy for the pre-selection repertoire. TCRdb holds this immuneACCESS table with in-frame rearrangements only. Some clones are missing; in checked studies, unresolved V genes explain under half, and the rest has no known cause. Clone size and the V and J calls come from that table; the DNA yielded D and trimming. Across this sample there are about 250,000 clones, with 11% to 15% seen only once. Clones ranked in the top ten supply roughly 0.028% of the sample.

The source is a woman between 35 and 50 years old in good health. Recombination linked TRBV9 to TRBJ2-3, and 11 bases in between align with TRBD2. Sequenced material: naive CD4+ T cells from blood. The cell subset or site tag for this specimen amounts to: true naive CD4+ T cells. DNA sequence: TGTGCCAGCAGCATGACTAGCGGGGTCACAGATACGCAGTATTTT. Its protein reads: CASSMTSGVTDTQYF.